The 6 T cell receptor beta chains below all came from one sample that was sequenced in a study of blood T cell repertoires in COVID-19. Sequenced by immunoSEQ multiplex PCR; TCRdb stores in-frame clones only, minus some. The sample holds roughly 220,000 clones, nearly 90% seen once. The sequencing input was PBMCs or T cells enriched from blood (not recorded which). These receptors were taken from a man aged 25-45 years who had been exposed to COVID-19.

This clone appeared once. CDR3 nucleotide sequence: TGTGCCTGCCGGGACGGGGGTAGAAATACGCAGTATTTT. Translation: CACRDGGRNTQYF. The chain carries TRBV30 and TRBJ2-3, with D perhaps TRBD2 (6 bases). Trimming removed 6 bases from V and 7 bases from J, with 17 bases in between. The CDR3 has 13 residues. In germline, CDR1 is GTSNPN, CDR2 SVGIG (reference sequence). Combining the CDR3 with reference TRBV30 and TRBJ2-3 gives the whole variable domain SQTIHQWPATLVQPVGSPLSLECTVEGTSNPNLYWYRQAAGRGLQLLFYSVGIGQISSEVPQNLSASRPQDRQFILSSKKLLLSDSGFYLCACRDGGRNTQYFGPGTRLTVL.

V is TRBV4-1 and J is TRBJ2-1; TRBD2 matches at 10 bases. V dropped 6 bases and J dropped 8; count of bases not matched to a gene: 10. Germline CDR1 reads MGHRA; CDR2 reads YSYEKL. The CDR3 spans 15 residues. The CDR3 is CASRMGSGGVYEQFF. CDR3 nucleotides: TGCGCCAGCAGGATGGGGAGCGGGGGGGTTTATGAGCAGTTCTTC.

V and J are TRBV23-1 and TRBJ2-1, with D possibly TRBD1 on 7 matching bases. TRBV23-1 is designated an ORF whose function remains uncertain. Deletions cut 0 bases from V and 4 bases from J, with 13 bases between. This CDR3 is 16 amino acids long. The CDR3 protein is CASSQSEGQHYNEQFF. CDR3 sequence (DNA): TGCGCCAGCAGTCAATCGGAGGGACAGCATTACAATGAGCAGTTCTTC.

The chain joins TRBV7-9 to TRBJ1-5; 8 bases are shared with TRBD1. Germline V lookup: CDR1 SEHNR, CDR2 FQNEAQ (reference sequence). There are 17 residues in the CDR3. Unmatched junction bases numbered 8, after V lost 4 bases and J lost 0 bases. This CDR3 reads CASSSSRTGNSNQPQHF. DNA of the CDR3: TGTGCCAGCAGCTCCAGCCGGACAGGGAATAGCAATCAGCCCCAGCATTTT.

V usage is TRBV6-2 or TRBV6-3 and J usage is TRBJ1-5, with TRBD1 identical over 7 bases. V dropped 2 bases and J dropped 6; count of bases not matched to a gene: 10. CDR3 length: 16 residues. Germline CDR1 is MNHEY and CDR2 is SVGEGT. The CDR3 sequence is CASSYRGGGGSQPQHF. The CDR3 nucleotides read TGTGCCAGCAGTTACCGAGGGGGCGGAGGAAGTCAGCCCCAGCATTTT.

The rearrangement links TRBV29-1 to TRBJ2-7; the D gene is possibly TRBD2 (6 bases). From germline, CDR1 is SQVTM and CDR2 ANQGSEA. The CDR3 has 14 amino acids. V was cut by 6 bases and J by 1 base, with 16 bases left in between. The CDR3 loop reads CSVGDTGGSYEQYF. The CDR3 DNA follows: TGCAGCGTCGGCGATACTGGGGGGTCCTACGAGCAGTACTTC.